This T cell receptor (beta chain) is drawn from a study of monozygotic twins with inflammatory bowel disease. There are 14 residues in the CDR3. CDR1 is SGHNT, CDR2 YYREEE, per germline (reference sequence). Reprocessing the 5' RACE reads, TCRdb reports a single entry for every CDR3 protein and omits DNA. The sample includes about 440,000 distinct CDR3 sequences. The sequence was obtained from a human donor with ulcerative colitis or Crohn's disease, or a healthy co-twin of an affected twin (not recorded which). The rearrangement links TRBV5-4 to TRBJ2-1; the TRBD1 assignment by TCRdb is unverifiable without DNA. Sequencing input: blood. The CDR3 spells CASSPPGTGMRQFF.